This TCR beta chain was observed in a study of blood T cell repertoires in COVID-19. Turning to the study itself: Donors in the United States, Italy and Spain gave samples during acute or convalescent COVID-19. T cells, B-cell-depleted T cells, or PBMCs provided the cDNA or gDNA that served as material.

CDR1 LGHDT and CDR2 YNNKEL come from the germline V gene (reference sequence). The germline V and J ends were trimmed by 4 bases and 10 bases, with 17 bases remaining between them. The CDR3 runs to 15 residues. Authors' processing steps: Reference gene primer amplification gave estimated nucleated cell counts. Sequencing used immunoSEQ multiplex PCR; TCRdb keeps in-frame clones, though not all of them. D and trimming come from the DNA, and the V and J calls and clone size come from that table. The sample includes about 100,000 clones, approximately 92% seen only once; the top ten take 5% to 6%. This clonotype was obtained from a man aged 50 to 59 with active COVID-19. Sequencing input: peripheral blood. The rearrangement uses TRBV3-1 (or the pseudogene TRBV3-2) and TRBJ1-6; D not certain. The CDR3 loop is CASSPTSDWRSPLHF. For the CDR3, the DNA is TGTGCCAGCAGCCCCACGTCCGATTGGAGATCACCCCTCCACTTT.